This is a list of T cell receptor beta chains from one sample in a study of cytomegalovirus exposure and HLA in healthy donors. The assay was immunoSEQ multiplex PCR, and TCRdb's table has in-frame clones only and misses some. The sample lists about 140,000 clones, approximately 87% occurring once. The sequenced sample was PBMCs. The receptors originated from a man between 40 and 49 years old in good health and CMV-seronegative. Each CDR3 is given with its conserved first and last residue. A D gene is named only where the DNA matches it firmly. Expanded clones get a size class; other rows say once, few or many, or leave the size out.

CDR3aa | CDR3nt | j_gene | v_gene | d_gene | abundance
CASSLSPSGGGDHQETQYF | TGTGCCAGCAGTTTATCTCCTAGCGGGGGGGGCGACCATCAAGAGACCCAGTACTTC | TRBJ2-5 | TRBV28 | TRBD2 | .
CASSHGRGYGYTF | TGTGCCAGCAGCCACGGACGGGGCTATGGCTACACCTTC | TRBJ1-2 | TRBV14 | . | .
CASSQVGSRSSYEQYF | TGTGCCAGCAGCCAAGTGGGTAGCAGAAGCTCCTACGAGCAGTACTTC | TRBJ2-7 | TRBV14 | . | .
CASSSFARYTEAFF | TGTGCCAGCAGTTCTTTCGCCAGATACACTGAAGCTTTCTTT | TRBJ1-1 | TRBV27 | . | .
CASRTGNLEPQHF | TGTGCCAGCAGGACAGGGAATTTGGAGCCCCAGCATTTT | TRBJ1-5 | TRBV6-5 | TRBD1 | .
CASSFAGQGATVNNSPLHF | TGTGCCAGCAGTTTTGCGGGACAGGGGGCCACTGTAAATAATTCACCCCTCCACTTT | TRBJ1-6 | TRBV28 | TRBD1 | .
CASSVDSGGSYEQYF | TGTGCCAGCAGCGTAGACTCGGGAGGGTCGTACGAGCAGTACTTC | TRBJ2-7 | TRBV9 | TRBD2 | .
CASSTDREETQYF | TGTGCCAGTAGTACCGACAGAGAAGAGACCCAGTACTTC | TRBJ2-5 | TRBV19 | . | once
CASSSHRGRDYGYTF | TGTGCCAGCAGCTCACACAGGGGGCGAGACTATGGCTACACCTTC | TRBJ1-2 | TRBV11-2 | TRBD1 | .
CASSPGPTGNAYEQYF | TGTGCCAGCAGCCCTGGGCCCACAGGGAACGCGTACGAGCAGTACTTC | TRBJ2-7 | TRBV11-1 | . | .
CASSQDRAEEGEQFF | TGCGCCAGCAGCCAAGACCGAGCTGAGGAGGGGGAGCAGTTCTTC | TRBJ2-1 | TRBV4-3 | . | .
CASRRTLQGNYGYTF | TGCGCCAGCAGGCGGACCCTACAGGGAAACTATGGCTACACCTTC | TRBJ1-2 | TRBV10-2 | . | .
CASWTGQEHYEQYF | TGTGCCAGCTGGACCGGACAGGAACACTACGAGCAGTACTTC | TRBJ2-7 | TRBV6-6 | TRBD1 | .
CASSIVEVAYNEQFF | TGTGCCAGTAGTATCGTGGAGGTCGCATACAATGAGCAGTTCTTC | TRBJ2-1 | TRBV19 | . | .
CASSQGGGTDTQYF | TGTGCCAGCAGCCAGGGGGGCGGGACAGATACGCAGTATTTT | TRBJ2-3 | TRBV7-2 | . | once
CASSGTSGGAGDTQYF | TGCGCCAGCAGCGGGACTAGCGGGGGGGCGGGAGATACGCAGTATTTT | TRBJ2-3 | TRBV5-1 | TRBD2 | .
CASLGGLTEKLFF | TGTGCCAGCTTAGGGGGCCTTACTGAAAAACTGTTTTTT | TRBJ1-4 | TRBV28 | TRBD1 | .
CASSHGQGIDQPQHF | TGTGCCAGCAGCCACGGACAGGGGATTGATCAGCCCCAGCATTTT | TRBJ1-5 | TRBV14 | TRBD1 | .
CASSLTGGSYNEQFF | TGTGCCAGCAGCTTGACGGGAGGCTCCTACAATGAGCAGTTCTTC | TRBJ2-1 | TRBV5-6 | TRBD2 | .
CASSQLGLARADTQYF | TGTGCCAGCAGCCAATTAGGACTAGCGAGAGCAGATACGCAGTATTTT | TRBJ2-3 | TRBV4-2 | TRBD2 | .
CASSDRQSNQPQHF | TGTGCCAGCAGTGATAGACAGAGCAATCAGCCCCAGCATTTT | TRBJ1-5 | TRBV6-1 | . | .
CASSGLANTGELFF | TGTGCCAGCAGTGGACTAGCGAACACCGGGGAGCTGTTTTTT | TRBJ2-2 | TRBV2 | . | .
CASSQQTGDDEKLFF | TGCGCCAGCAGCCAACAGACAGGGGATGATGAAAAACTGTTTTTT | TRBJ1-4 | TRBV4-1 | TRBD1 | .
CASSRDLIEKLFF | TGTGCCAGTAGTCGGGACTTAATTGAAAAACTGTTTTTT | TRBJ1-4 | TRBV19 | . | .
CASSPTPSGLSYEQYF | TGTGCCAGCAGCCCCACCCCTAGCGGGCTTTCCTACGAGCAGTACTTC | TRBJ2-7 | TRBV9 | TRBD2 | once
CASSSGTGGTYGYTF | TGCGCCAGCAGTTCCGGGACAGGGGGCACCTATGGCTACACCTTC | TRBJ1-2 | TRBV4-1 | TRBD1 | .
CASSFEDRRNSPLHF | TGTGCCAGCAGCTTCGAGGACAGAAGGAATTCACCCCTCCACTTT | TRBJ1-6 | TRBV7-2 | . | once
CASSDFYATGTSGSVYLDEQFF | TGTGCCAGCAGCGACTTCTACGCCACCGGGACTAGCGGGAGCGTCTATCTAGATGAGCAGTTCTTC | TRBJ2-1 | TRBV14 | TRBD2 | .
CASSLGGGTQYF | TGTGCCAGCAGCCTAGGGGGGGGTACGCAGTATTTT | TRBJ2-3 | TRBV7-6 | . | .
CASSPGREYEQFF | TGTGCCAGCAGCCCCGGCCGGGAATATGAGCAGTTCTTC | TRBJ2-1 | TRBV7-2 | . | .
CASSLGEGVRTDTQYF | TGTGCCAGCAGCTTAGGGGAGGGGGTCAGGACAGATACGCAGTATTTT | TRBJ2-3 | TRBV7-6 | . | once
CSVGGWGLAEQFF | TGCAGCGTTGGGGGGTGGGGGCTGGCTGAGCAGTTCTTC | TRBJ2-1 | TRBV29-1 | . | .
CATSPGLANNEQFF | TGCGCCACCTCACCCGGACTAGCGAATAATGAGCAGTTCTTC | TRBJ2-1 | TRBV5-1 | TRBD2 | few
CASSRQGMSGANVLTF | TGTGCCAGCAGCCGACAGGGGATGTCTGGGGCCAACGTCCTGACTTTC | TRBJ2-6 | TRBV2 | TRBD1 | .
CSAQQYQETQYF | TGCAGCGCACAACAGTACCAAGAGACCCAGTACTTC | TRBJ2-5 | TRBV29-1 | . | .
CASSLAGSYLDEQYF | TGCGCCAGCAGCTTGGCAGGCAGCTATCTCGACGAGCAGTACTTC | TRBJ2-7 | TRBV5-1 | . | .
CARDLAGGHSEQFF | TGTGCCAGAGATCTAGCGGGGGGTCATAGTGAGCAGTTCTTC | TRBJ2-1 | TRBV5-3 | TRBD2 | .
CASSLGWQDYEQFF | TGTGCCAGCAGCTTAGGTTGGCAGGACTATGAGCAGTTCTTC | TRBJ2-1 | TRBV7-2 | . | once
CAIPREQGNSYEQYF | TGTGCCATCCCGAGAGAACAGGGCAACTCCTACGAGCAGTACTTC | TRBJ2-7 | TRBV2 | . | .
CASSQAHASTGELFF | TGTGCCAGTTCCCAGGCTCATGCGTCCACCGGGGAGCTGTTTTTT | TRBJ2-2 | TRBV2 | . | .
CASSLDRETYEQYF | TGCGCCAGCAGCTTGGACAGGGAAACCTACGAGCAGTACTTC | TRBJ2-7 | TRBV5-1 | . | .
CASSLGTVGQETQYF | TGTGCCAGCAGCTTAGGGACAGTTGGGCAAGAGACCCAGTACTTC | TRBJ2-5 | TRBV11-2 | . | .
CASSPPGRNEQYF | TGTGCCAGCTCACCACCGGGGAGGAACGAGCAGTACTTC | TRBJ2-7 | TRBV18 | . | few
CASSRTKAGVGTDTQYF | TGTGCCAGCAGCCGGACCAAAGCGGGAGTCGGCACAGATACGCAGTATTTT | TRBJ2-3 | TRBV4-2 | TRBD2 | .
CASSYSSQGGEQYF | TGTGCCAGCAGTTACTCGAGTCAGGGCGGCGAGCAGTACTTC | TRBJ2-7 | TRBV6-6 | . | .
CASSLTGGSSYNEQFF | TGTGCCAGCAGCTTAACTGGGGGGAGCTCCTACAATGAGCAGTTCTTC | TRBJ2-1 | TRBV7-9 | . | .
CASGLGTYNEQFF | TGTGCCAGCGGACTCGGCACCTACAATGAGCAGTTCTTC | TRBJ2-1 | TRBV27 | . | .
CASSPAVAGSTDTQYF | TGTGCCAGCAGCCCGGCAGTAGCGGGAAGCACAGATACGCAGTATTTT | TRBJ2-3 | TRBV7-9 | TRBD2 | once
CASRGSDRGLDYGYTF | TGTGCCAGCAGGGGTTCGGACAGGGGGCTTGACTATGGCTACACCTTC | TRBJ1-2 | TRBV28 | TRBD1 | .
CASSTYNEQFF | TGTGCCAGCAGTACTTACAATGAGCAGTTCTTC | TRBJ2-1 | TRBV27 | . | many